Below are 30 T cell receptor beta chains sequenced from a single sample in a study of CD4 T cells in relation to SARS-CoV-2 and coronaviruses. The protocol was immunoSEQ multiplex PCR, while the TCRdb copy is restricted to in-frame clones and leaves out a portion. The sample lists over 15,000 clones, roughly 77% occurring once. CD4+ T cells from unexposed donors were obtained before the COVID-19 pandemic (2011-2018). Isolation of CD4+ T cells took place after about 9 days in culture. Which antigens these TCRs recognize remains unknown. The sample taken for sequencing was CD4+ T cells from PBMCs, cultured in vitro. These receptors all come from a human donor in good health.

V and J are TRBV6-7 and TRBJ1-6, with D perhaps TRBD1 (6 bases). TRBV6-7 is recorded as an ORF, its role being uncertain. The CDR3 has 16 residues. The V end lost 0 bases, the J end lost 6 bases, and 12 bases lay between the germline ends. This CDR3 is CASSYSRGGLNSPLHF. The CDR3 DNA follows: TGTGCCAGCAGTTACTCCCGAGGGGGTCTTAATTCACCCCTCCACTTT.

CDR3 DNA: TGTGCCTGGAGGCGCGGGGGCGGACAGCCCCAGCATTTT. Translated, it gives CAWRRGGGQPQHF. J is TRBJ1-5 and V is TRBV30, with D perhaps TRBD1 (6 bases). The CDR3 covers 13 residues. The germline V gene has CDR1 GTSNPN and CDR2 SVGIG (reference sequence). V dropped 3 bases and J dropped 7 bases, with 13 bases sitting between them.

The chain carries TRBV19 and TRBJ2-5; maybe TRBD2 (6 bases). The germline CDR1 and CDR2 sequences are LNHDA and SQIVND (reference sequence). The V end lost 3 bases, the J end lost 1 base, and 9 bases lay between the germline ends. The CDR3 contains 14 residues. This chain's CDR3 is CASSMGLIQETQYF. The CDR3 nucleotides read TGTGCCAGTAGTATGGGACTGATCCAAGAGACCCAGTACTTC.

V usage is TRBV24-1 and J usage is TRBJ2-5, with D unresolved. Trimming took off 5 bases at V and 4 bases at J, with 4 bases between the two ends. Germline V gene lookup returns CDR1 KGHDR and CDR2 SFDVKD. CDR3 size: 11 residues. CDR3: CATSVGETQYF. The DNA of the CDR3 is TGTGCCACCAGTGTCGGAGAGACCCAGTACTTC.

J is TRBJ2-1 and V is TRBV24-1; TRBD1 matches at 10 bases. J lost 7 bases, V lost 8 bases, and 7 bases had no gene match. The length of the CDR3 is 14 residues. The germline V gene has CDR1 KGHDR and CDR2 SFDVKD. The CDR3 coding sequence is TGTGCCACCATGCCGGGACAGGGGTATAATGAGCAGTTCTTC. It codes for CATMPGQGYNEQFF.

This clone occurred a few times. The rearrangement uses TRBV7-2 and TRBJ1-6; D may be TRBD1 (6 bases). The CDR3 sequence is 14 residues long. Germline V gene lookup returns CDR1 SGHTA and CDR2 FQGNSA. V dropped 1 base and J dropped 5 bases, with 6 bases sitting between them. CDR3 in amino acids: CASSLGTDNSPLHF. DNA of the CDR3: TGTGCCAGCAGCTTAGGGACAGATAATTCACCCCTCCACTTT.

V is TRBV2 and J is TRBJ2-2; D is possibly TRBD1 or TRBD2 (7 bases each). Per germline, CDR1 SNHLY and CDR2 FYNNEI. V lost 11 bases and J 5 bases, leaving 21 bases between the germline ends. This CDR3 has 15 residues. CDR3 residues: CAGGGTPRGTGELFF. Here the CDR3 DNA reads TGTGCCGGGGGAGGGACTCCCAGGGGGACCGGGGAGCTGTTTTTT.

The V call is TRBV3-1 (or the pseudogene TRBV3-2), the J call TRBJ1-1; D uncertain. Trimming stripped 4 bases from V and 5 bases from J, with 8 bases between. This CDR3 spans 12 amino acids. CDR1 and CDR2 from the germline V gene are LGHDT and YNNKEL (reference sequence). In DNA, the CDR3 is TGTGCCAGCAGCCTCGAGGGAACTGAAGCTTTCTTT. Its protein is CASSLEGTEAFF.

The V and J genes are TRBV12-3 or TRBV12-4 and TRBJ1-1, with no clear D. V lost 3 bases and J lost 11, with 16 bases in between. CDR3 length: 13 amino acids. CDR3 amino acids: CASSFLREARAFF. The CDR3 DNA follows: TGTGCCAGCAGTTTCCTTCGTGAAGCCCGCGCTTTCTTT.

The chain is built from TRBV4-2 and TRBJ2-6; D unclear. Germline V gene lookup returns CDR1 LGHNA and CDR2 YNFKEQ. This CDR3 is built from 17 residues. Trimming removed 1 base at V and 0 bases at J, with 10 bases between. The CDR3 loop reads CASSQVARPSGANVLTF. The CDR3 coding sequence is TGTGCCAGCAGCCAAGTGGCCCGGCCCTCTGGGGCCAACGTCCTGACTTTC.

The J gene is TRBJ2-7, the V gene TRBV5-1; 10 bases agree with TRBD2. V was clipped by 2 bases and J by 0 bases; unmatched bases: 14. The CDR3 loop spans 19 amino acids. Germline V gene sequence: CDR1 SGHRS, CDR2 YFSETQ. CDR3 loop: CASSLGHRGLALASYEQYF. The CDR3 DNA is TGCGCCAGCAGCTTAGGCCACCGGGGACTAGCGCTGGCCTCCTACGAGCAGTACTTC.

The J gene is TRBJ2-7, the V gene TRBV30; D assignment may be TRBD1 or TRBD2 (5 bases each). Germline CDR1 is GTSNPN and CDR2 is SVGIG (reference sequence). This CDR3 is built from 19 residues. V was trimmed by 4 bases and J by 7 bases, leaving 35 bases between them. CDR3 nucleotide sequence: TGTGCCTGGATGGTTTGGGACGAATACGGGGCAGGGCCCTTAAGGGAGCAGTACTTC. Translated, it gives CAWMVWDEYGAGPLREQYF. Combining the CDR3 with reference TRBV30 and TRBJ2-7 gives the whole variable domain SQTIHQWPATLVQPVGSPLSLECTVEGTSNPNLYWYRQAAGRGLQLLFYSVGIGQISSEVPQNLSASRPQDRQFILSSKKLLLSDSGFYLCAWMVWDEYGAGPLREQYFGPGTRLTVT.

V and J are TRBV18 and TRBJ1-1, with D maybe TRBD1 (6 bases). Germline V lookup: CDR1 KGHSH, CDR2 LQKENI. The CDR3 is made up of 15 amino acids. The germline V and J ends were trimmed by 3 bases and 4 bases, with 15 bases remaining between them. The CDR3 spells CASSPQEDSSTEAFF. The CDR3 DNA reads TGTGCCAGCTCACCTCAAGAGGACAGTAGCACTGAAGCTTTCTTT.

The CDR3 DNA follows: TGTGCCAGCAGCCTCGACTCAACCACTGAAGCTTTCTTT. Protein: CASSLDSTTEAFF. V and J are TRBV11-2 and TRBJ1-1, with D hard to call. The V gene's germline CDR1 is SGHAT and CDR2 FQNNGV. The V gene lost 5 bases and the J gene lost 4 bases, with 11 bases spanning the gap. This CDR3 has 13 amino acids.

The J gene is TRBJ2-3, the V gene TRBV6-5; D perhaps matches TRBD1 (6 bases). The CDR3 length is 15 residues. The V and J ends lost 2 bases and 6 bases respectively, with 15 bases between them. Germline V lookup: CDR1 MNHEY, CDR2 SVGAGI. The CDR3 DNA is TGTGCCAGCAGTTACAGGGTAGCTCAGGGGGATACGCAGTATTTT. Translation gives CASSYRVAQGDTQYF.

V is TRBV10-1 and J is TRBJ2-1; 10 bases are a match to TRBD2. The germline CDR1 and CDR2 sequences are WNHNN and SYGVQD (reference sequence). J lost 7 bases, V lost 3 bases, and 6 bases had no gene match. This CDR3 comprises 15 residues. CDR3 in amino acids: CASSDPTSGTNEQFF. CDR3 nucleotides: TGCGCCAGCAGTGACCCCACTAGCGGGACAAATGAGCAGTTCTTC.

CDR3 loop: CASSPNPGTSGNTIYF. The CDR3 DNA sequence: TGTGCCAGCTCACCAAATCCAGGGACCTCTGGAAACACCATATATTTT. J is TRBJ1-3 and V is TRBV18; TRBD1 might be the D (5 bases). V gave up 2 bases and J gave up 0 bases, with 11 bases separating them. Germline CDR1 is KGHSH and CDR2 is LQKENI. There are 16 residues in the CDR3.

The rearrangement joins TRBV15 to TRBJ2-7; possible D gene TRBD1, 6 bases. The germline V gene has CDR1 LNHNV and CDR2 YYDKDF (reference sequence). This CDR3 region has 17 residues. Trimming left V 0 bases short and J 0 bases short, with 15 bases between. The CDR3 nucleotides read TGTGCCACCAGCAGAGATTCCGGACAGCCCTACTCCTACGAGCAGTACTTC. It specifies CATSRDSGQPYSYEQYF.

This clone came up a few times. This chain connects TRBV3-1 (or the pseudogene TRBV3-2) to TRBJ2-6; D is undetermined. This CDR3 comprises 13 residues. Germline lookup yields CDR1 LGHDT and CDR2 YNNKEL (reference sequence). Between the trimmed V and J ends, which lost 8 bases and 0 bases, there was a span of 5 bases. CDR3 residues: CASSNSGANVLTF. CDR3 DNA: TGTGCCAGCTCTAACTCTGGGGCCAACGTCCTGACTTTC.

This rearrangement joins TRBV24-1 to TRBJ2-7; D remains ambiguous. Germline CDR1 is KGHDR and CDR2 is SFDVKD. This CDR3 is built from 14 residues. The V end lost 7 bases, the J end lost 6 bases, and 18 bases lay between the germline ends. CDR3 nucleotides: TGTGCCACCAGAGCCGACAACCCCACCGGCGAGCAGTACTTC. Translation: CATRADNPTGEQYF.

This clone has only a few counts. This chain joins TRBV2 and TRBJ1-5; 8 nucleotides align to TRBD1. V was pared by 7 bases and J by 0 bases, with 5 bases of the junction left unmatched. CDR1 SNHLY and CDR2 FYNNEI come from the germline V gene. The CDR3 contains 15 residues. CDR3 in DNA: TGTGCCAGCACCAGGACAGGGAATAGCAATCAGCCCCAGCATTTT. Translating gives CASTRTGNSNQPQHF.

This chain uses TRBV19 with TRBJ2-7; the D gene is possibly TRBD1 (5 bases). Trimming removed 5 bases at V and 0 bases at J, with 11 bases between. CDR3 size: 14 residues. Per germline, CDR1 LNHDA and CDR2 SQIVND (reference sequence). The CDR3 nucleotides are TGTGCCAGTAGTCGAGACAGTCTCTCCTACGAGCAGTACTTC. Translated, it gives CASSRDSLSYEQYF.

The J gene is TRBJ2-3, the V gene TRBV4-1, with 7 bases lining up with TRBD2. Per germline, CDR1 MGHRA and CDR2 YSYEKL. The CDR3 has 16 residues. The V gene end was trimmed by 4 bases and the J gene end by 2 bases; junction bases not matched to a gene: 9. CDR3 in DNA: TGCGCCAGCAGCCCGAAAGGGACTATGATCACAGATACGCAGTATTTT. Residues: CASSPKGTMITDTQYF.

V and J are TRBV6-6 and TRBJ1-4; no clear D gene. Trimming shortened V by 4 bases and J by 11 bases, and 8 bases separated the two germline ends. Germline CDR1 MNHNY, CDR2 SVGAGI (reference sequence). CDR3 length: 11 residues. CDR3 sequence: CASSLEEKLFF. The CDR3, as DNA: TGTGCCAGCAGTTTAGAGGAGAAACTGTTTTTT.

The gene calls are TRBV18 and TRBJ2-6; D uncertain. The CDR3 totals 16 residues. Germline assignment: CDR1 KGHSH and CDR2 LQKENI. V was cut by 0 bases and J by 4 bases, with 10 bases left in between. CDR3 in DNA: TGTGCCAGCTCACCACCGGGCCATTCCGGGGCCAACGTCCTGACTTTC. It is translated as CASSPPGHSGANVLTF.

This chain uses TRBV7-9 with TRBJ2-1; D gene uncertain. Looked up from germline, CDR1 is SEHNR and CDR2 is FQNEAQ (reference sequence). V lost 5 bases and J lost 9, with 11 bases in between. CDR3 size: 12 residues. For the CDR3, the DNA is TGTGCCAGCAGCCTCGGACGAGGTGAGCAGTTCTTC. This encodes CASSLGRGEQFF.

This clone was recorded only once. The chain links TRBV18 to TRBJ2-5; D is undetermined. V lost 0 bases to trimming and J lost 2 bases, with 7 bases between them. CDR3 length: 14 residues. Germline-derived CDR1 and CDR2 are KGHSH and LQKENI. CDR3 sequence: CASSPPLSQETQYF. CDR3 bases: TGTGCCAGCTCACCACCGCTCAGTCAAGAGACCCAGTACTTC. The variable domain in full, completed from reference TRBV18 and TRBJ2-5, reads NAGVMQNPRHLVRRRGQEARLRCSPMKGHSHVYWYRQLPEEGLKFMVYLQKENIIDESGMPKERFSAEFPKEGPSILRIQQVVRGDSAAYFCASSPPLSQETQYFGPGTRLLVL.

The chain combines TRBV5-1 with TRBJ2-3; D unclear. CDR3 length: 12 residues. Germline V gene data show CDR1 as SGHRS and CDR2 as YFSETQ. Deletions cut 3 bases from V and 1 base from J, with 3 bases between. The CDR3 loop reads CASSSRTDTQYF. CDR3 nucleotides: TGCGCCAGCAGCTCCCGCACAGATACGCAGTATTTT.

This clone showed up just once. V usage is TRBV27 and J usage is TRBJ2-7, with D maybe TRBD1 (6 bases). Germline CDR1 MNHEY, CDR2 SMNVEV (reference sequence). Trimming cost V 6 bases and J 2 bases, with 14 bases left between them. This CDR3 has 14 amino acids. The CDR3 loop is CASRKTGRPYEQYF. The DNA of the CDR3 is TGTGCCAGCAGAAAGACAGGCCGACCCTACGAGCAGTACTTC.

The V call is TRBV3-1 (or the pseudogene TRBV3-2), the J call TRBJ1-1, with D uncertain. CDR1 is LGHDT, CDR2 YNNKEL, per germline (reference sequence). V lost 6 bases, J lost 3 bases, and 11 bases lay in between. The length of the CDR3 is 13 residues. The CDR3 sequence is CASSQLLDTEAFF. The CDR3 coding sequence is TGTGCCAGCAGTCAACTGCTCGACACTGAAGCTTTCTTT.